The clone carrying this T cell receptor (beta chain) was seen just once. Its target is not known. Survey level was the resolution at which the v3.0 immunoSEQ assay ran. Here immunoSEQ multiplex PCR was the method, and the copy in TCRdb shows in-frame clones only, minus some. The sample lists about 39,000 clones, more than 80% occurring once. This entry is derived from a study of long-term antiretroviral therapy in people with HIV. Study background: The earliest samples came from an era when ART typically awaited falling CD4 counts.

Findings and caveats of the study: Clonotypes expanded prior to ART showed repertoire dominance at all sampled time points. Diversity went up after ART and still fell short of transplant donor controls.

The CDR3 covers 15 residues. V was clipped by 1 base and J by 4 bases; unmatched bases: 1. CDR1 KGHSH and CDR2 LQKENI come from the germline V gene. No fewer than two post-ART and no fewer than one pre-ART PBMC samples existed for each donor. This TCR derives from a woman between 50 and 59 years old with HIV. Here the sequenced sample was unsorted PBMCs, taken 3.1 years after starting antiretroviral therapy. The V and J genes are TRBV18 and TRBJ2-2; 9 bases match TRBD1. Here the CDR3 DNA reads TGTGCCAGCTCACCACTGACAGGGGGCACCGGGGAGCTGTTTTTT. Translation gives CASSPLTGGTGELFF.